Below, one TCR beta chain is given with its context. Which antigen it targets is not known. Per-nucleotide qualities are absent, and no much larger clonotype sits a single base away. Sequencing relied on an Illumina HiSeq 1500. The public reads were run again by TCRdb, first through fastp at Q25 and then through MiXCR, and only productive beta chains were kept. Rows with one shared CDR3 protein collapse into an entry with the most common genes and DNA. Here the sample has approximately 990,000 distinct CDR3 sequences; around 32% occur a single time. The biggest ten clones account for over 10% of the sample. The sample's treatment or condition label, in plain terms: in vitro stimulation with specific CMV peptide epitopes to enrich CMV-specific T cells. The germline V gene provides CDR1 MNHEY and CDR2 SVGAGI. Inclusive of the bounding cysteine and phenylalanine, the CDR3 is 15 residues long. Solely the CDR3 DNA is kept, with 45 bases framed from the first base. V was cut back by 10 bases and J by 1 base, leaving a gap of 19 bases between them.

This sample was included in a study of T cell repertoires in cytomegalovirus infection (dated by TCRdb to about 2019). Background for the entire study: Recently identified HLA-C-restricted CMV epitopes, whose presentation resists viral immunomodulation, were targeted by peptide stimulations together with well-studied HLA-B-restricted epitopes. Donor HLA type was relevant to the analysis, because carriage of CMV infection together with the matching HLA type was indicated by public TCR beta signatures.

Overall study outcomes, separate from this receptor: The ex vivo response was dominated by HLA-C-restricted CMV-specific TCR beta clonotypes, which also provided the single most frequent clonotype in two of eight donors. In both this cohort and an independent cohort of some 370 donors, the cumulative frequency of public TCR beta family members distinguished carriers of CMV infection plus the relevant HLA type.

This sequence originates from a human donor in good health (CMV status not recorded). Some clones in this sample may be carry-over from other donors' samples. Sequenced here: cultured CD8+ T cells from PBMCs, sampled from culture after CMV antigen stimulation. Rearrangement joined TRBV6-5 to TRBJ2-5; the best D guess is TRBD2, with 5 bases matching. The DNA sequence follows: TGTGCCAACAGCCCGTCGGGGTTAGCCCAAGAGACCCAGTACTTC. This sequence encodes CANSPSGLAQETQYF.